The sequence of this T cell receptor beta chain was determined in a study of blood T cell repertoires in COVID-19. Turning to the study itself: Acute and convalescent COVID-19 specimens originated in the United States, Italy and Spain. Sources were T cells, B-cell-depleted T cells, or PBMCs; the material itself was cDNA or gDNA.

Trimming cost V 5 bases and J 7 bases, with 21 bases left between them. Per germline, CDR1 SGHAT and CDR2 FQNNGV. This CDR3 has 16 residues. In the original workflow: Amplification from reference gene primers served as the basis for estimated nucleated cell counts. Libraries were prepared by immunoSEQ multiplex PCR; TCRdb keeps only in-frame clonotypes and omits some of them. Clone size and V and J calls were adopted from that table, with D and trimming inferred from the DNA. The sample shows some 210,000 clones, 92% of them seen only once. This chain joins TRBV11-2 and TRBJ2-1, with D possibly TRBD2 on 6 matching bases. The source of this sequence is a man aged 25 to 40 with acute or convalescent COVID-19. What was sequenced was peripheral blood. CDR3 bases: TGTGCCAGCAGCCCGCCCGGGACTTTTGCCCGTAATGAGCAGTTCTTC. It translates to CASSPPGTFARNEQFF.